What follows is one T cell receptor (beta chain) and its context. As processed by the authors: Cell counts per sample came from amplifying reference gene primers. Clones were read by immunoSEQ multiplex PCR, and TCRdb kept only the in-frame ones, dropping some. V and J calls and clone size are as listed in that table; D and trimming were resolved from the DNA. Of 150,000 to 170,000 clones detected, around four fifths appear once; the ten largest clones hold about 7.7%. This sample was taken from a study of blood T cell repertoires in COVID-19. Study as a whole: Spain, Italy and the United States supplied samples that represented acute and convalescent COVID-19.

Ages ranged from about 18 to 89 years, with residence in 24 US areas. Germline V gene lookup returns CDR1 SGHRS and CDR2 YFSETQ. The V segment lost 0 bases and the J segment 4 bases; nucleotides outside the gene matches: 6. The CDR3 has 15 amino acids. The genes are TRBV5-1 and TRBJ1-1, with TRBD1 matching over 7 bases. This receptor was identified in a middle-aged man who had recovered from COVID-19. Sequencing was carried out using PBMCs or T cells enriched from blood (not recorded which). The CDR3 reads CASSLGRGQGTEAFF. The DNA for the CDR3 is TGCGCCAGCAGCTTGGGAAGGGGGCAGGGCACTGAAGCTTTCTTT. Based on the CDR3 plus reference TRBV5-1 and TRBJ1-1, the full variable domain is KAGVTQTPRYLIKTRGQQVTLSCSPISGHRSVSWYQQTPGQGLQFLFEYFSETQRNKGNFPGRFSGRQFSNSRSEMNVSTLELGDSALYLCASSLGRGQGTEAFFGQGTRLTVV.